The 16 T cell receptor beta chains given below trace back to one sample, sequenced in a study of T cells in Graves' hyperthyroidism and ophthalmopathy. There were TCR beta CDR3 regions amplified from RNA transcripts. First-round RT-PCR targeting the TCR CDR3 was performed with the HTBI primer set. MiXCR was run by TCRdb on the multiplex PCR reads, yielding one entry per CDR3 protein. The data show approximately 610,000 distinct CDR3 sequences, roughly 15% seen once. The sample taken for sequencing was blood. Receptors were obtained from a woman aged 40 to 50 with Graves' ophthalmopathy.

This clonotype was seen ten or more times. This rearrangement joins TRBV19 to TRBJ1-5, with 7 bases that match TRBD1. The CDR3 sequence is 16 residues long. V lost 5 bases to trimming and J lost 4 bases; unmatched junction nucleotides: 11. Germline V gene sequence: CDR1 LNHDA, CDR2 SQIVND (reference sequence). The CDR3 protein is CASSLTGTVLNQPQHF. The CDR3 DNA is TGTGCCAGTAGTTTGACCGGGACAGTATTAAATCAGCCCCAGCATTTT.

This clonotype was counted many times. V gene TRBV20-1 combines with J gene TRBJ2-7; perhaps TRBD1 as D (5 bases). The CDR3 consists of 14 residues. V dropped 0 bases and J dropped 1 base, with 10 bases sitting between them. CDR1 DFQATT and CDR2 SNEGSKA come from the germline V gene (reference sequence). The CDR3 spells CSARDDSDSYEQYF. CDR3 nucleotide sequence: TGCAGTGCTAGAGATGACAGCGATTCCTACGAGCAGTACTTC.

This clonotype was detected many times. This chain uses TRBV2 with TRBJ2-2; 8 nucleotides match TRBD2. CDR1 and CDR2 (germline): SNHLY, FYNNEI. J was trimmed by 6 bases and V by 8 bases; bases with no gene match: 5. This CDR3 contains 13 residues. CDR3 coding DNA: TGTGCCAGCCGACTAGCGTCCCCCGGGGAGCTGTTTTTT. Translation: CASRLASPGELFF. Drawing the rest from reference TRBV2 and TRBJ2-2, the complete variable domain is EPEVTQTPSHQVTQMGQEVILRCVPISNHLYFYWYRQILGQKVEFLVSFYNNEISEKSEIFDDQFSVERPDGSNFTLKIRSTKLEDSAMYFCASRLASPGELFFGEGSRLTVL.

This clonotype has only a few counts. The chain has TRBV10-1 and TRBJ2-2; no clear D. Trimming took 2 bases from V and 7 from J, leaving 5 bases between them. This CDR3 region has 12 residues. CDR1 WNHNN and CDR2 SYGVQD come from the germline V gene (reference sequence). CDR3 protein: CASSEISGELFF. The CDR3 DNA sequence: TGCGCCAGCAGTGAGATCAGCGGGGAGCTGTTTTTT.

The genes are TRBV7-2 and TRBJ2-7, with TRBD2 matching 7 bases. J gave up 6 bases and V 4 bases, and 6 bases lay outside the gene matches. The germline CDR1 and CDR2 sequences are SGHTA and FQGNSA. The CDR3 loop spans 13 amino acids. The CDR3 coding sequence is TGTGCCAGCAGCTCAAAGCCGGGGGGCGAGCAGTACTTC. This codes for CASSSKPGGEQYF.

This clonotype showed up just a few times. The chain couples TRBV4-2 to TRBJ2-7, with 7 nucleotides matching TRBD2. CDR3 size: 15 residues. The J segment lost 4 bases and the V segment lost 2 bases, leaving 8 bases of the junction unmatched. The V gene's germline CDR1 is LGHNA and CDR2 YNFKEQ. The CDR3 region has the DNA TGTGCCAGCAGCCAAACGGGCGGGAGTTTTTACGAGCAGTACTTC. It is translated as CASSQTGGSFYEQYF.

This clonotype was seen repeatedly, ten times or more. The chain carries TRBV20-1 and TRBJ1-2; D may be TRBD1 (5 bases). Trimming removed 3 bases at V and 3 bases at J, with 17 bases between. From germline, CDR1 is DFQATT and CDR2 SNEGSKA (reference sequence). This CDR3 contains 15 residues. CDR3 loop: CSARGGRFDYYGYTF. The CDR3 bases are TGCAGTGCTAGGGGGGGGAGGTTCGACTACTATGGCTACACCTTC.

This clonotype was picked up many times. The chain uses TRBV7-2 and TRBJ2-1; 14 nucleotides agree with TRBD2. V trimming: 5 bases; J trimming: 9 bases; junction bases outside the gene matches: 9. The CDR3 has 16 residues. In germline, CDR1 is SGHTA, CDR2 FQGNSA. Here the CDR3 DNA reads TGTGCCAGCAGCGCGGGACTAGCGGGGGCGATGAGTGAGCAGTTCTTC. Translating it yields CASSAGLAGAMSEQFF.

There are many counts of this clonotype. The rearrangement uses TRBV20-1 and TRBJ1-1; no reliable D call. Looked up from germline, CDR1 is DFQATT and CDR2 is SNEGSKA (reference sequence). V was pared by 4 bases and J by 2 bases, with 5 bases between. The CDR3 consists of 11 residues. The CDR3 loop reads CSANSNTEAFF. The CDR3 nucleotides read TGCAGTGCTAACTCTAACACTGAAGCTTTCTTT.

J is TRBJ2-5 and V is TRBV28; D gene uncertain. Germline V gene lookup returns CDR1 MDHEN and CDR2 SYDVKM. Trimming took 6 bases from V and 2 from J, leaving 13 bases between them. The CDR3 covers 14 residues. The DNA of the CDR3 is TGTGCCAGCAGACCCCAACGGAAACAAGAGACCCAGTACTTC. Amino acid sequence: CASRPQRKQETQYF.

The rearrangement links TRBV6-5 to TRBJ2-7, with D hard to call. This CDR3 spans 15 amino acids. Deletions cut 0 bases from V and 2 bases from J, with 11 bases between. Germline assignment: CDR1 MNHEY and CDR2 SVGAGI. The CDR3: CASSYSLPETYEQYF. The DNA of the CDR3 is TGTGCCAGCAGTTACTCTCTGCCAGAGACCTACGAGCAGTACTTC.

The table lists this clonotype with many counts. V and J are TRBV6-5 and TRBJ2-7; a weak D match, TRBD2 (5 bases). The length of the CDR3 is 15 residues. The germline V gene has CDR1 MNHEY and CDR2 SVGAGI. V was shortened by 0 bases and J by 7 bases, with 16 bases between the two germline ends. CDR3 in DNA: TGTGCCAGCAGTTACTCCCCGTCGGAGGATGGGGAGCAGTACTTC. Its protein product is CASSYSPSEDGEQYF.

This clonotype was recorded a few times. V usage is TRBV10-3 and J usage is TRBJ2-5; perhaps TRBD1 as D (6 bases). The CDR3 totals 14 residues. The germline V gene has CDR1 ENHRY and CDR2 SYGVKD. Trimming took 2 bases from V and 7 from J, leaving 14 bases between them. The CDR3: CAISEPNRDGTQYF. DNA of the CDR3: TGTGCCATCAGTGAGCCGAACAGGGACGGGACCCAGTACTTC.

This clonotype was seen only a few times. This chain uses TRBV12-5 with TRBJ2-7; a possible D gene is TRBD1 (8 bases). V dropped 5 bases and J dropped 1 base, with 15 bases sitting between them. The CDR3 runs 15 residues. CDR1 is LGHNT and CDR2 is FRNRAP in the germline V gene. For the CDR3, the DNA is TGTGCTAGTGGTCCCTACAGGGGGGGTTCCTACGAGCAGTACTTC. Its protein product is CASGPYRGGSYEQYF.

This clonotype was counted at least ten times. The chain recombines TRBV20-1 with TRBJ1-2; D is ambiguous. The germline CDR1 and CDR2 sequences are DFQATT and SNEGSKA (reference sequence). Trimming shortened V by 0 bases and J by 8 bases, and 25 bases separated the two germline ends. This CDR3 has 17 amino acids. The CDR3 loop reads CSARDPVRRAGRSGYTF. CDR3 nucleotide sequence: TGCAGTGCTAGAGATCCGGTGAGAAGGGCAGGCCGGTCGGGCTACACCTTC.

This clonotype was seen more than once but under ten times. This sequence joins TRBV12-3 or TRBV12-4 and TRBJ2-7; 13 bases fit TRBD2. The CDR3 is 14 residues long. The V segment lost 7 bases and the J segment 7 bases; nucleotides outside the gene matches: 7. The CDR3 protein is CASNQGLAGSEQYF. The DNA for the CDR3 is TGTGCCAGCAATCAGGGACTAGCGGGATCTGAGCAGTACTTC.